This T cell receptor beta chain was obtained from a study of metastatic and nonmetastatic thyroid tumors. Whole-study context: For malignant and benign thyroid patients, tumor or nodule tissue and blood were the sources whose repertoires were compared.

In the original analysis: Variation in CDR3 across clinicopathological groups served as the basis for constructing a distant-metastasis classifier in papillary thyroid cancer. TCRdb reanalyzed the PCR reads via MiXCR. TCRdb's processing, not the authors' own work, is the source of the V and J calls. This repertoire shows tens of thousands of clones, about 13% found once; its top ten account for roughly 10%. No treatment of any kind had been given to any patient before thyroid surgery. This CDR3 has 16 amino acids. From germline, CDR1 is SGHTA and CDR2 FQGNSA. The ends were cut back, 5 bases at V and 5 bases at J, with 22 bases in the middle. This clone was recorded at least ten times.

The source material was blood. The source of this sequence is a female donor with papillary thyroid cancer or a benign thyroid nodule (not recorded which). Some clones in this sample may be carry-over from other donors' samples. The chain is built from TRBV7-2 and TRBJ2-7, with a possible D match to TRBD1 (6 bases). CDR3 protein: CASSIGVLKDRDEQYF. In DNA form, the CDR3 reads TGTGCCAGCAGCATAGGGGTCCTAAAGGACAGAGACGAGCAGTACTTC. The complete variable domain, with remaining parts taken from reference TRBV7-2 and TRBJ2-7, reads GAGVSQSPSNKVTEKGKDVELRCDPISGHTALYWYRQSLGQGLEFLIYFQGNSAPDKSGLPSDRFSAERTGGSVSTLTIQRTQQEDSAVYLCASSIGVLKDRDEQYFGPGTRLTVT.